The clone carrying this T cell receptor (beta chain) was detected once. Its antigen is as yet unknown. The data were obtained in a study of cytomegalovirus exposure and HLA in healthy donors. General study points: Looking again later, the authors saw that most CMV-associated TCR beta chains seemed HLA-restricted. Analyzed later, association rates of TCRs varied across HLA loci, with DRB1 most and HLA-C fewest.

PCR involved 60 Vbeta and 13 Jbeta primers. The data were produced by immunoSEQ multiplex PCR, yet TCRdb's version contains in-frame clones alone and is incomplete. The sample yields about 150,000 clones, about 80% seen once. Sequences were obtained from PBMCs. This TCR came from a man aged 25-40 years in good health and CMV-seronegative.

The CDR3 here is CASSNRGRDGYTF. Here the CDR3 DNA reads TGTGCCAGCAGTAACAGGGGGCGCGATGGCTACACCTTC. The V and J genes are TRBV2 and TRBJ1-2; 9 nucleotides align to TRBD1. Germline CDR1 is SNHLY and CDR2 is FYNNEI. The CDR3 length is 13 residues. V lost 5 bases to trimming and J lost 6 bases; unmatched junction nucleotides: 4.